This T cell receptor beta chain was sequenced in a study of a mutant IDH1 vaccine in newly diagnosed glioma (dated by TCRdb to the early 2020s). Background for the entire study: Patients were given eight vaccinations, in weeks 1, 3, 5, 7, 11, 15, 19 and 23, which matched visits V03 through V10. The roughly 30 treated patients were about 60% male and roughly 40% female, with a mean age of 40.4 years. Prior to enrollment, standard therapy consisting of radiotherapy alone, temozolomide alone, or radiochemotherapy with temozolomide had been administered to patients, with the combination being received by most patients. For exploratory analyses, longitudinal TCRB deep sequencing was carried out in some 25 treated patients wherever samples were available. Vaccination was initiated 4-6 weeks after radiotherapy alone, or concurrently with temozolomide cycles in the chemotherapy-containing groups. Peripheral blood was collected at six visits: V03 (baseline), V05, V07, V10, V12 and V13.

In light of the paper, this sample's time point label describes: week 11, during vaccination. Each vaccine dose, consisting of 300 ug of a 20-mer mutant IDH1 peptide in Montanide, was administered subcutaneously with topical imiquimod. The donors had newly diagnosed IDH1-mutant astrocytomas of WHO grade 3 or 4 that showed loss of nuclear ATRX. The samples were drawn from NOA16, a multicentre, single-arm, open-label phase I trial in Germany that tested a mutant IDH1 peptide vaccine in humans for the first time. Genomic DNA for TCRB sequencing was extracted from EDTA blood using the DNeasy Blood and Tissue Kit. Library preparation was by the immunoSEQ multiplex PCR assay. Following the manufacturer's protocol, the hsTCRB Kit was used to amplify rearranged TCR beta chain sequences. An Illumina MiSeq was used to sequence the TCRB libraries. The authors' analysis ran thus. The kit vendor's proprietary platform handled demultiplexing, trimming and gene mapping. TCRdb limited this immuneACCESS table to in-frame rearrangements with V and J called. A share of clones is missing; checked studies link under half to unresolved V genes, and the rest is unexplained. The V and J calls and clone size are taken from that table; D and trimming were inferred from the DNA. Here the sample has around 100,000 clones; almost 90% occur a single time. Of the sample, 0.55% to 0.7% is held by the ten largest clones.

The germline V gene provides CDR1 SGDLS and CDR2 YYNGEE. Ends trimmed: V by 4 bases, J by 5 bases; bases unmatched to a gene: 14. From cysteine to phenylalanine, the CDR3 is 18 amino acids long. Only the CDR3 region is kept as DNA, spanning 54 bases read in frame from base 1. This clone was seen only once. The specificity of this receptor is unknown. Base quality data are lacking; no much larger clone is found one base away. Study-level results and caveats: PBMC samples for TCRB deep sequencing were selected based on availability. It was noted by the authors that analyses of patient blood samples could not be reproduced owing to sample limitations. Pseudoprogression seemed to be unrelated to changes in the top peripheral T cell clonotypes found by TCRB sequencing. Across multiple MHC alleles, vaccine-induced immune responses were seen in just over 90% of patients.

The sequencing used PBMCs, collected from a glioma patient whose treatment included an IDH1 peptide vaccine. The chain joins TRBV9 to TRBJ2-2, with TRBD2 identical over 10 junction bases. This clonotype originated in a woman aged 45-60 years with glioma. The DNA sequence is TGTGCCAGCAGCTCACCGGCGGTGGTAGCGGGGGGAACCGGGGAGCTGTTTTTT. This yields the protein CASSSPAVVAGGTGELFF.